This record concerns one T cell receptor beta chain sequence. These data are taken from a study of glioma-infiltrating T cells after dendritic cell vaccination. Background on the study: Glioblastoma patients came from Phase I and II dendritic cell vaccination trials. Autologous tumor lysate-pulsed dendritic cell vaccination was given between about 2002 and 2012. Monocyte-derived dendritic cells, cultured seven days with IL-4 and GM-CSF, were pulsed with autologous tumor lysate.

CDR1 and CDR2 (germline): SGHVS, FNYEAQ. The V end lost 1 base, the J end lost 7 bases, and 14 bases lay between the germline ends. The CDR3 runs to 15 residues. The assay was immunoSEQ multiplex PCR, and TCRdb's table has in-frame clones only and misses some. The sample lists about 50,000 clones; approximately 87% were seen once. Time point described: after dendritic cell vaccination, including at tumor progression/relapse. The origin of this receptor is a human donor with glioblastoma. V is TRBV7-6 and J is TRBJ2-1, with D perhaps TRBD2 (7 bases). The sample consisted of blood, taken after dendritic cell vaccination. The CDR3 loop is CASSLGGGAGNEQFF. As DNA, the CDR3 is TGTGCCAGCAGCTTAGGAGGGGGGGCCGGGAATGAGCAGTTCTTC.